This T cell receptor beta chain is from a study of T cells after yellow fever vaccination. Ten or more counts support this clonotype. A single record per CDR3 protein comes from TCRdb applying MiXCR to the 5' RACE reads. Seen here are around 250,000 distinct CDR3 sequences, 6.9% observed once, and the top ten hold about 0.85%. This CDR3 contains 13 residues. V was shortened by 3 bases and J by 6 bases, with 8 bases between the two germline ends. The specimen was CD4+ T cells sorted from PBMCs, collected 15 days after the yellow fever booster vaccination. The chain carries TRBV12-3 or TRBV12-4 and TRBJ2-2, with D unclear. The clonotype was recovered from a man aged 25-40 years who received the YFV17D yellow fever vaccine. The CDR3 DNA reads as TGTGCCAGCAGTTTGTTAGTCCCCGGGGAGCTGTTTTTT. Translating it yields CASSLLVPGELFF.